This note documents a single TCR beta chain sequence. A second roughly 6 to 11 cycle PCR used barcoded and J-beta primers. TCRdb re-analysed the 5' RACE reads in MiXCR, keeping a single row per CDR3 protein. This table holds around 990,000 distinct CDR3 sequences, about two fifths found once. V was cut by 0 bases and J by 3 bases, with 12 bases left in between. In germline, CDR1 is DFQATT, CDR2 SNEGSKA (reference sequence). The CDR3 has 15 amino acids. This entry is derived from a study of blood T cells in healthy people across ages. The chain has TRBV20-1 and TRBJ1-5; tentatively, D is TRBD1 (5 bases). This sequence was found in a man between 18 and 29 years old in good health. The sample taken for sequencing was blood. The DNA of the CDR3 is TGCAGTGCTAGAGAACGTGCAGGGCTCAATCAGCCCCAGCATTTT. This sequence encodes CSARERAGLNQPQHF.